This TCR beta chain was sequenced during a study of identifying expanded T cells in peripheral blood. Findings and caveats of the study: Technical replicates showed about 1.1 changed clones; two weeks approximately 15; four weeks 19. Two-week clone count variance significantly increased as total template count grew.

Deletions cut 1 base from V and 0 bases from J, with 11 bases between. The CDR3 runs 16 residues. Germline CDR1 SGHRS, CDR2 YFSETQ. Sequenced by immunoSEQ multiplex PCR; TCRdb stores in-frame clones only, minus some. Here the sample spans 100,000 to 150,000 clones, 84% being singletons. A remark on this clone: Its antigen is as yet unknown.

The material sequenced was blood. The TCR originated in a person aged 18 to 75 in good health. The chain joins TRBV5-1 to TRBJ1-3; D is ambiguous. CDR3 sequence (DNA): TGCGCCAGCAGCTTGAAACTCAGGAGCTCTGGAAACACCATATATTTT. It is translated as CASSLKLRSSGNTIYF.